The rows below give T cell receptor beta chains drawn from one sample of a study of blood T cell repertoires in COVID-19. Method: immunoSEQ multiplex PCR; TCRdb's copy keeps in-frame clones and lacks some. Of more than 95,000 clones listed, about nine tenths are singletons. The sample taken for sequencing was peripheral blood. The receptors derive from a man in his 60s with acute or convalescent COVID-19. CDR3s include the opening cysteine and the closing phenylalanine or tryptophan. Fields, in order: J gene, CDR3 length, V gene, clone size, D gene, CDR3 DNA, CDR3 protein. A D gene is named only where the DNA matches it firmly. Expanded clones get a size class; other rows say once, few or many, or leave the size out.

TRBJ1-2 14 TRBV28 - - TGTGCCAGCAGTTTATCAGACAGGAACTATGGCTACACCTTC CASSLSDRNYGYTF
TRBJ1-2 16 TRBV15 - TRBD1 TGTGCCACCAGCTTTAGGACAGGGGGGCATAACTATGGCTACACCTTC CATSFRTGGHNYGYTF
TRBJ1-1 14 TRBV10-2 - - TGCGCCAGCAGTGAGTCCTGGCAGAACACTGAAGCTTTCTTT CASSESWQNTEAFF
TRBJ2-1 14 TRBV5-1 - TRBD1 TGCGCCAGCAGCTTAGGACAGGCCGACAATGAGCAGTTCTTC CASSLGQADNEQFF
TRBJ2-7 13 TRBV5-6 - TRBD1 TGTGCCAGCAGCTTGGTGGGACAGGGCGAGCAGTACTTC CASSLVGQGEQYF
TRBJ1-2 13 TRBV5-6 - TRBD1 TGTGCCAGCAGATATGGACAGGGCGGGGGCTACACCTTC CASRYGQGGGYTF
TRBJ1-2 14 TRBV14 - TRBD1 TGTGCCAGCAGCCATCGACAGGGATCCTATGGCTACACCTTC CASSHRQGSYGYTF
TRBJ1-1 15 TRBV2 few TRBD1 TGTGCCAGCAGGGGCACTGGACAGGGTATCACTGAAGCTTTCTTT CASRGTGQGITEAFF
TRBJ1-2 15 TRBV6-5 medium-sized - TGTGCCAGCAGTTATCGGGCAGGGGACCTCGGTGGCTACACCTTC CASSYRAGDLGGYTF
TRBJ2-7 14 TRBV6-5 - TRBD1 TGTGCCAGCAGAAGGACAGGGGGCAACTACGAGCAGTACTTC CASRRTGGNYEQYF
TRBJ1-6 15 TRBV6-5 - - TGTGCCAGCAGTTACTCGGGCAGGGGAAATTCACCCCTCCACTTT CASSYSGRGNSPLHF
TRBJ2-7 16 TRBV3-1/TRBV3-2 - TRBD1 TGTGCCAGCAGCCAGTCAGGGGGCCTTTCCTCCTACGAGCAGTACTTC CASSQSGGLSSYEQYF
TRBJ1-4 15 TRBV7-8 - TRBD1 TGTGCCAGCAGCCCTCCAGGGGGCCCTAATGAAAAACTGTTTTTT CASSPPGGPNEKLFF
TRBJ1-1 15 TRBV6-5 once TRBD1 TGTGCCAGCAGTCGGACAGGGGGTATGTCTACTGAAGCTTTCTTT CASSRTGGMSTEAFF
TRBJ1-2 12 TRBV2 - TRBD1 TGTGCCAGCAGTACAGGGGGTATCGGCTACACCTTC CASSTGGIGYTF
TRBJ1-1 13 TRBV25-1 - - TGTGCCAGCAGTGCCTGGCTGAACACTGAAGCTTTCTTT CASSAWLNTEAFF
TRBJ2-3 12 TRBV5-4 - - TGTGCCAGCAGCCAATCGCAGAATACGCAGTATTTT CASSQSQNTQYF
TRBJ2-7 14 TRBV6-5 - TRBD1 TGTGCCAGCAGGACCGACAGGGCTCGACGCGAGCAGTACTTC CASRTDRARREQYF
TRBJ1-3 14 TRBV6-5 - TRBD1 TGTGCCAGCAGTCACAGGGGGGAGGGAAACACCATATATTTT CASSHRGEGNTIYF
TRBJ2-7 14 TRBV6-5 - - TGTGCCAGCAGCGTCGGGACTCACCCTGCCGAGCAGTACTTC CASSVGTHPAEQYF
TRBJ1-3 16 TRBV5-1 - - TGCGCCAGCAGCTCACGAGCCGGGGGCTCTGGAAACACCATATATTTT CASSSRAGGSGNTIYF
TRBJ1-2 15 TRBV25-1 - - TGTGCCAGCAGGGGAGGGACCGCCGACTCCTATGGCTACACCTTC CASRGGTADSYGYTF
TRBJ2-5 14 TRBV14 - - TGTGCCAGCAGCCTGTACGGGAACCTAAAGACCCAGTACTTC CASSLYGNLKTQYF
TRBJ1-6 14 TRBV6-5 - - TGTGCCAGCCAGGGGTTCTCGGGGAATTCACCCCTCCACTTT CASQGFSGNSPLHF
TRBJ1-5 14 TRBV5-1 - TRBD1 TGCGCCAGCAGCTTGGACACAGGGGCCCAGCCCCAGCATTTT CASSLDTGAQPQHF
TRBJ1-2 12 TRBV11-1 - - TGTGCCAGCAGCTGGGCAGGCTATGGCTACACCTTC CASSWAGYGYTF
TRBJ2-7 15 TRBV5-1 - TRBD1 TGCGCCAGCAACAACCGGGACAGGGGGCCGGGGGAGCAGTACTTC CASNNRDRGPGEQYF
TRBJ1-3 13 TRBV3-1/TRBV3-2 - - TGTGCCAGCAGCCCTACTACAGGGCCCCGCATATATTTT CASSPTTGPRIYF
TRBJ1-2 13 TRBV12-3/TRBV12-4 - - TGTGCCAGCAGTCGGGACACCAACTATGGCTACACCTTC CASSRDTNYGYTF
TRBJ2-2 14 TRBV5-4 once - TGTGCCAGCGGCCGGGGAGGGAACACCGGGGAGCTGTTTTTT CASGRGGNTGELFF
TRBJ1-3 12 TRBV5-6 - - TGTGCCAGCAGTCTAATCGGAAACACCATATATTTT CASSLIGNTIYF
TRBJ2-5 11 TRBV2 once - TGTGCCAGCAGTGGAGAAGAGACCCAGTACTTC CASSGEETQYF
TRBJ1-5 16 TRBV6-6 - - TGTGCCAGCAGTACCGAGCGTTCCCCTAGCAATCAGCCCCAGCATTTT CASSTERSPSNQPQHF
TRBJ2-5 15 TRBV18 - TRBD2 TGTGCCAGCTCACCCCCCAGCGGGGGGGCCAAGACCCAGTACTTC CASSPPSGGAKTQYF
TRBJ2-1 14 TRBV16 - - TGTGCCAGCAGCCGAGACACTAGAGGATTTGAGCAGTTCTTC CASSRDTRGFEQFF
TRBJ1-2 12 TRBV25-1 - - TGTGCCAGCAGTGCCGGACGGGGTAGCTACACCTTC CASSAGRGSYTF
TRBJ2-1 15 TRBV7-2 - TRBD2 TGTGCCAGCAGCTTATCGACTAGCGGGGCGCTTGAGCAGTTCTTC CASSLSTSGALEQFF
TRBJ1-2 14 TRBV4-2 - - TGTGCCAGCAGCCCCCGGGACACGGTAGTGAGCTACACCTTC CASSPRDTVVSYTF
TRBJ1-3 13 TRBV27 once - TGTGCCAGCAGTTTATATTCAGGAAACACCATATATTTT CASSLYSGNTIYF
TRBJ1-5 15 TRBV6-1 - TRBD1 TGTGCCAGCAGTGACAGGACAGGGGGACGTCAGCCCCAGCATTTT CASSDRTGGRQPQHF
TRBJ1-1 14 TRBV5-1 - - TGCGCCAGCAGTACGGACACCGCGAACACTGAAGCTTTCTTT CASSTDTANTEAFF
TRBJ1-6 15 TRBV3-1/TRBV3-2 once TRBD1 TGTGCCAGCAGCTCTGAGACAGGGGCAAATTCACCCCTCCACTTT CASSSETGANSPLHF
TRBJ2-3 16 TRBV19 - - TGTGCCAGTAGAGGGGAGGTGGCCGCTACGTGGGATACGCAGTATTTT CASRGEVAATWDTQYF
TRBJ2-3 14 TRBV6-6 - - TGTGCCAGCAGTTCCCCGACATGGGCAGATACGCAGTATTTT CASSSPTWADTQYF
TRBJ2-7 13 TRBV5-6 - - TGTGCCAGCAGCTTGTTACGAGGCGACGAGCAGTACTTC CASSLLRGDEQYF
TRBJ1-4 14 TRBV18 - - TGTGCCAGCTCCCCCGTCGCAACTAATGAAAAACTGTTTTTT CASSPVATNEKLFF
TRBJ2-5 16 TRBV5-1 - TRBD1 TGCGCCAGCAGCCCCGGGACAGGAGATTACCAAGAGACCCAGTACTTC CASSPGTGDYQETQYF
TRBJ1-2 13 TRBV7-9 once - TGTGCCAGCAGCCCATCAGGGGCTTCTGGCTACACCTTC CASSPSGASGYTF
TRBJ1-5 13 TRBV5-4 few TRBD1 TGTGCCAGCAGCATTGACAGGGCTCAGCCCCAGCATTTT CASSIDRAQPQHF
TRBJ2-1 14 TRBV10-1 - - TGCGCCAGCAGTGAGAGGACTTCCTACAATGAGCAGTTCTTC CASSERTSYNEQFF
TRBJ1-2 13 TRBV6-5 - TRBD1 TGTGCCAGCAGCCGGACAGGGGGCGATGGCTACACCTTC CASSRTGGDGYTF
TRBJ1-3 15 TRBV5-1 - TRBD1 TGCGCCAGCAGCTCCTCTGGGACAGACGGAAACACCATATATTTT CASSSSGTDGNTIYF
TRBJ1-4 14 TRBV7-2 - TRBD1 TGTGCCAGCAGCTCTGGACAGGGTAATGAAAAACTGTTTTTT CASSSGQGNEKLFF
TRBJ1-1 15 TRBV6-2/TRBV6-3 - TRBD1 TGTGCCAGCAGCGCCCTGACAGGGCTTGGCCCTGAAGCTTTCTTT CASSALTGLGPEAFF
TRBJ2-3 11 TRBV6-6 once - TGTGCCAGCGGCCAGATAGATACGCAGTATTTT CASGQIDTQYF
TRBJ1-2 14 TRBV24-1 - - TGTGCCACCAGTGATTCAGGGGTTTCCTATGGCTACACCTTC CATSDSGVSYGYTF
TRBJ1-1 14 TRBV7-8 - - TGTGCCAGCAGCTTAGCCGGGGAGAGGACTGAAGCTTTCTTT CASSLAGERTEAFF
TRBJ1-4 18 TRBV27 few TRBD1 TGTGCCAGCAGTTTCTGGACAGGGGAAAGGAATGTAAATGAAAAACTGTTTTTT CASSFWTGERNVNEKLFF
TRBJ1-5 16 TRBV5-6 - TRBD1 TGTGCCAGCAGCTTGTCGGGACAGCCAAACAATCAGCCCCAGCATTTT CASSLSGQPNNQPQHF